Listed below are T cell receptor beta chains from one sample, sequenced in a study of T cell responses to AZD1222 COVID-19 vaccine. The repertoire was sequenced with immunoSEQ multiplex PCR; TCRdb's copy has only in-frame clones and lacks some. The table shows roughly 120,000 clones, with about nine tenths occurring only once. The specimen was peripheral blood, collected on day 0 of AZD1222 vaccination. The origin of the receptors is an adult in good health. CDR3s include the opening cysteine and the closing phenylalanine or tryptophan. A D gene is named only where the DNA matches it firmly. Rows may omit the clone size; those that give it use once, few, many or a size class.

>.|.|15|TRBV29-1|TRBJ1-2
CSVEDGSGLALGYTF
TGCAGCGTTGAAGATGGTTCAGGGTTGGCCCTGGGCTACACCTTC
>TRBD1|once|13|TRBV6-6|TRBJ1-3
CASRDRGGNTIYF
TGTGCCAGCAGGGACAGGGGAGGAAACACCATATATTTT
>.|.|11|TRBV20-1|TRBJ2-7
CSAPEAGEQYF
TGCAGTGCTCCCGAGGCGGGCGAGCAGTACTTC
>TRBD1|.|15|TRBV10-3|TRBJ1-1
CAIRTGDTRGTEAFF
TGTGCCATCAGGACAGGGGACACTAGAGGCACTGAAGCTTTCTTT
>TRBD1|.|12|TRBV10-1|TRBJ2-5
CATGQAGGTQYF
TGCGCCACTGGACAGGCAGGTGGGACCCAGTACTTC
>.|few|14|TRBV30|TRBJ1-6
CAWTTLKGNSPLHF
TGTGCCTGGACGACACTTAAGGGAAATTCACCCCTCCACTTT
>TRBD2|.|15|TRBV28|TRBJ2-5
CASSLGTLAGETQYF
TGTGCCAGCAGTTTAGGTACACTAGCGGGAGAGACCCAGTACTTC
>.|.|15|TRBV5-6|TRBJ1-2
CASSLGQTSNYGYTF
TGTGCCAGCAGCTTGGGACAGACGTCTAACTATGGCTACACCTTC
>.|.|19|TRBV7-9|TRBJ2-6
CASSSTGSPLSVGANVLTF
TGTGCCAGCAGTTCTACGGGGTCACCCCTGTCGGTTGGGGCCAACGTCCTGACTTTC
>.|.|14|TRBV10-1|TRBJ1-4
CASQEVKHPGKLFF
TGCGCCAGCCAAGAGGTTAAACATCCGGGAAAACTGTTTTTT
>.|.|14|TRBV6-6|TRBJ1-2
CASLSGTNNYGYTF
TGTGCCAGCCTCTCCGGAACGAATAACTATGGCTACACCTTC
>.|.|15|TRBV28|TRBJ1-4
CASSLQGWFEEKLFF
TGTGCCAGCAGCCTACAGGGTTGGTTTGAGGAAAAACTGTTTTTT
>.|.|12|TRBV7-2|TRBJ1-1
CASSLGGESAFF
TGTGCCAGCAGCTTAGGAGGGGAGTCGGCTTTCTTT
>.|.|18|TRBV4-2|TRBJ2-1
CASSQDFGWGSADNEQFF
TGTGCCAGCAGCCAAGATTTTGGTTGGGGGAGCGCCGACAATGAGCAGTTCTTC
>.|once|15|TRBV19|TRBJ2-1
CASSPTHSSYNEQFF
TGTGCCAGTAGTCCGACCCACAGCTCCTACAATGAGCAGTTCTTC
>.|few|14|TRBV4-1|TRBJ2-2
CASSQGRDTGELFF
TGCGCCAGCAGCCAAGGGCGGGACACCGGGGAGCTGTTTTTT
>TRBD1|.|13|TRBV6-1|TRBJ1-2
CASSEDGTDFYTF
TGTGCCAGCAGTGAAGATGGGACAGATTTCTACACCTTC
>TRBD1|.|14|TRBV6-5|TRBJ1-1
CASSYLQGGTEAFF
TGTGCCAGCAGTTACCTCCAGGGGGGCACTGAAGCTTTCTTT
>.|.|14|TRBV3-1/TRBV3-2|TRBJ1-6
CASSLLDRNSPLHF
TGTGCCAGCAGCCTCCTGGACAGAAATTCACCCCTCCACTTT
>TRBD2|.|19|TRBV10-3|TRBJ2-7
CAISGTGLAGGMPLYEQYF
TGTGCCATCAGTGGGACGGGACTAGCGGGAGGCATGCCCCTTTACGAGCAGTACTTC
>TRBD1|.|13|TRBV19|TRBJ1-1
CASSDQGGTEAFF
TGTGCCAGTAGTGACCAGGGGGGCACTGAAGCTTTCTTT
>TRBD1|.|13|TRBV29-1|TRBJ2-7
CSVSTGVSYEQYF
TGCAGCGTTTCGACAGGGGTGAGCTACGAGCAGTACTTC
>.|.|13|TRBV7-3|TRBJ1-1
CASSFAGGGEAFF
TGTGCCAGCAGCTTCGCGGGGGGCGGTGAAGCTTTCTTT
>.|once|15|TRBV28|TRBJ1-5
CASSLASLSNQPQHF
TGTGCCAGCAGTTTAGCCAGCCTTTCAAATCAGCCCCAGCATTTT
>.|.|12|TRBV10-3|TRBJ1-1
CAIRAGEGEAFF
TGTGCCATCAGAGCAGGGGAGGGTGAAGCTTTCTTT
>.|.|12|TRBV29-1|TRBJ1-1
CSVDGGNTEAFF
TGCAGCGTAGATGGGGGGAACACTGAAGCTTTCTTT
>.|.|16|TRBV10-1|TRBJ2-3
CASSESPLVGSDTQYF
TGCGCCAGCAGTGAATCCCCTCTAGTGGGGTCAGATACGCAGTATTTT
>.|once|15|TRBV7-9|TRBJ1-2
CASSLGTVPNYGYTF
TGTGCCAGCAGCTTAGGGACAGTCCCTAACTATGGCTACACCTTC
>TRBD2|.|17|TRBV9|TRBJ2-1
CASSVVTQLAGAGEQFF
TGTGCCAGCAGCGTAGTCACACAACTAGCGGGAGCAGGGGAGCAGTTCTTC
>.|.|15|TRBV5-4|TRBJ1-1
CASSSGTLRNTEAFF
TGTGCCAGCAGCTCCGGGACGCTTAGAAACACTGAAGCTTTCTTT
>TRBD1|.|13|TRBV7-3|TRBJ2-7
CASSATGSYEQYF
TGTGCCAGCAGCGCGACAGGGTCCTACGAGCAGTACTTC
>.|.|15|TRBV6-2/TRBV6-3|TRBJ2-1
CASSGAASYDNEHFF
TGTGCCAGCAGTGGAGCCGCGAGCTACGACAATGAGCATTTCTTC
>TRBD2|.|16|TRBV6-4|TRBJ2-3
CASSEEGTSGTDTQYF
TGTGCCAGCAGTGAAGAGGGGACTAGCGGCACAGATACGCAGTATTTT
>.|.|15|TRBV7-9|TRBJ1-2
CASSPNQAREDGYTF
TGTGCCAGCAGCCCTAATCAGGCCCGTGAGGATGGCTACACCTTC
>.|.|14|TRBV28|TRBJ1-3
CASSSPGLVHTIYF
TGTGCCAGCAGTTCACCGGGGCTCGTACACACCATATATTTT
>TRBD1|.|15|TRBV6-2/TRBV6-3|TRBJ1-2
CASSRGQGRSYGYTF
TGTGCCAGCAGCCGGGGACAGGGGCGGTCCTATGGCTACACCTTC
>TRBD1|.|16|TRBV5-4|TRBJ1-2
CASSARSGQSVYGYTF
TGTGCCAGCAGCGCGAGGTCGGGACAGTCGGTCTATGGCTACACCTTC
>.|.|15|TRBV7-9|TRBJ1-1
CASSSDLLMNTEAFF
TGTGCCAGCAGCTCCGATTTGCTTATGAACACTGAAGCTTTCTTT
>.|.|15|TRBV15|TRBJ1-2
CATSSTGELFYGYTF
TGTGCCACCAGCAGTACCGGGGAACTCTTCTATGGCTACACCTTC
>.|.|13|TRBV5-1|TRBJ2-5
CASSGVGGETQYF
TGCGCCAGCAGCGGGGTAGGCGGGGAGACCCAGTACTTC
>.|.|16|TRBV13|TRBJ2-2
CASSLGQETNTGELFF
TGTGCCAGCAGCTTAGGCCAAGAGACGAACACCGGGGAGCTGTTTTTT
>.|few|13|TRBV6-6|TRBJ1-1
CASVRILNTEAFF
TGTGCCAGCGTAAGAATTTTGAACACTGAAGCTTTCTTT
>.|once|15|TRBV18|TRBJ1-2
CASSPVTGEAYGYTF
TGTGCCAGCTCACCTGTAACGGGGGAAGCGTATGGCTACACCTTC
>.|.|15|TRBV4-3|TRBJ1-4
CASSQDSREDEKLFF
TGCGCCAGCAGCCAAGATTCCAGGGAGGACGAAAAACTGTTTTTT
>.|.|13|TRBV6-2/TRBV6-3|TRBJ2-7
CASSRTGRDEQYF
TGTGCCAGCAGCCGGACAGGGAGGGACGAGCAGTACTTC
>.|.|16|TRBV27|TRBJ2-2
CASRPPLWRGTGELFF
TGTGCCAGCAGACCTCCCCTATGGCGGGGCACCGGGGAGCTGTTTTTT
>.|.|15|TRBV28|TRBJ1-1
CASSSPTGGGTEAFF
TGTGCCAGCAGTTCCCCCACGGGGGGAGGGACTGAAGCTTTCTTT
>TRBD1|.|15|TRBV24-1|TRBJ2-5
CATSDKRDSQETQYF
TGTGCCACCAGTGACAAACGGGACAGCCAAGAGACCCAGTACTTC
>.|.|14|TRBV9|TRBJ2-3
CASSPGSSVDTQYF
TGTGCCAGCAGCCCGGGGTCGTCGGTAGATACGCAGTATTTT
>.|.|15|TRBV4-1|TRBJ2-5
CASSQDRGPRETQYF
TGCGCCAGCAGCCAAGATAGGGGCCCGAGGGAGACCCAGTACTTC
>.|once|15|TRBV6-1|TRBJ1-5
CASSEDAGGNQPQHF
TGTGCCAGCAGTGAAGATGCAGGAGGCAATCAGCCCCAGCATTTT
>.|.|14|TRBV6-5|TRBJ1-2
CASSLQESNYGYTF
TGTGCCAGCAGTTTGCAGGAGAGTAACTATGGCTACACCTTC
>.|.|13|TRBV29-1|TRBJ1-1
CSVPWQGRGEAFF
TGCAGCGTCCCTTGGCAGGGGAGGGGTGAAGCTTTCTTT
>TRBD2|.|18|TRBV5-1|TRBJ2-1
CASSFPGTSGSSYNEQFF
TGCGCCAGCAGCTTCCCCGGGACTAGCGGGAGCTCCTACAATGAGCAGTTCTTC
>.|.|15|TRBV5-1|TRBJ2-1
CASSLALTGNNEQFF
TGCGCCAGCAGCTTGGCCCTAACAGGGAACAATGAGCAGTTCTTC